The source of this T cell receptor beta chain is a study of glioma-infiltrating T cells after dendritic cell vaccination. In the study overall: Autologous tumor lysate-pulsed dendritic cell vaccination was given between about 2003 and 2012. Points from the study as a whole: Survival was not directly related to TCR clonality in these patients.

V dropped 4 bases and J dropped 4; count of bases not matched to a gene: 8. CDR3 length equals 15 residues. The germline V gene has CDR1 SQVTM and CDR2 ANQGSEA. Notes on this clone: Its antigen is unidentified.

Sequencing was performed with immunoSEQ multiplex PCR; in TCRdb, only in-frame clones are kept and a portion is missing. The table includes some 100,000 clones, 75% to 85% detected once. This sequence was found in a human donor with glioblastoma. The chain recombines TRBV29-1 with TRBJ2-3, with 10 nucleotides matching TRBD2. The sample in question was blood, obtained before dendritic cell vaccination. CDR3 loop: CSVATGTSAADTQYF. DNA for the CDR3: TGCAGCGTTGCAACCGGGACTAGCGCTGCAGATACGCAGTATTTT.